This T cell receptor (beta chain) was sequenced during a study of T-cell reconstitution after alpha-beta-depleted transplantation in children. Broader study findings: As was reported, about two months after transplant, alpha-beta T cells came from several hundred expanded graft clones.

A word on this clonotype: Its specificity is unknown.

CDR3 length equals 13 residues. V lost 7 bases, J lost 2 bases, and 13 bases lay in between. Germline V gene lookup returns CDR1 DFQATT and CDR2 SNEGSKA (reference sequence). A library of TCRbeta sequences, prepared with unique molecular identifiers, was generated. One entry per CDR3 protein, called by TCRdb with MiXCR from the PCR reads. The table includes approximately 980,000 distinct CDR3 sequences, 25% to 35% detected once. The clonotype originates from a boy in the first two years of life who had a stem cell transplant for SCID, so the T cells may come from the graft donor. The sequencing here drew on PBMCs, mostly from graft donor cells, taken 360 days after TCRalphabeta/CD19-depleted stem cell transplant. The chain recombines TRBV20-1 with TRBJ2-3; possibly TRBD2 for D (6 bases). The CDR3 spells CSVTTSFTDTQYF. In DNA, the CDR3 is TGCAGTGTTACGACTAGTTTCACAGATACGCAGTATTTT.